The entry that follows covers one TCR beta chain sequence. Amplification targeted TCR beta CDR3 regions from RNA transcripts. Carried out on the TCR CDR3, a first-round RT-PCR used the HTBI primer set. From the multiplex PCR reads, TCRdb called clonotypes with MiXCR, one entry per CDR3 protein. The profile shows 530,000 or so distinct CDR3 sequences, about 15% of them singletons. The CDR3 has 15 residues. V trimming: 1 base; J trimming: 5 bases; junction bases outside the gene matches: 4. Looked up from germline, CDR1 is SGHRS and CDR2 is YFSETQ. These data originate in a study of T cells in Graves' hyperthyroidism and ophthalmopathy.

Sequencing used blood. This TCR was sampled from a woman aged 18-30 years with Graves' ophthalmopathy. This rearrangement joins TRBV5-1 to TRBJ1-4, with TRBD1 identical over 8 bases. The CDR3 here is CASSLMGQVNEKLFF. CDR3 bases: TGCGCCAGCAGCTTGATGGGACAGGTCAATGAAAAACTGTTTTTT.